Below are 30 T cell receptor beta chains sequenced from a single sample in a study of T cell clones after liver transplantation. Sequencing used immunoSEQ multiplex PCR; TCRdb keeps in-frame clones, though not all of them. The sample lists about 51,000 clones; approximately 71% were seen once. The input for sequencing was CD4+ T cells from blood, taken 54 months after liver transplant. The source is a human patient who received a liver transplant. The graft donor may be the source of some T cells.

The chain uses TRBV27 and TRBJ2-3, with TRBD2 identical over 8 bases. V dropped 6 bases and J dropped 6; count of bases not matched to a gene: 8. Looked up from germline, CDR1 is MNHEY and CDR2 is SMNVEV (reference sequence). This CDR3 has 14 residues. The CDR3 sequence is CASSPGTSGDTQYF. CDR3 DNA: TGTGCCAGCAGCCCTGGGACTAGTGGTGATACGCAGTATTTT.

Concerning this clone itself: Other DNA sequences from this sample encode an identical CDR3 as well. V usage is TRBV30 and J usage is TRBJ2-6, with 7 bases aligning to TRBD1. The length of the CDR3 is 15 residues. Germline V gene lookup returns CDR1 GTSNPN and CDR2 SVGIG (reference sequence). V lost 0 bases to trimming and J lost 4 bases; unmatched junction nucleotides: 3. The CDR3 DNA reads as TGTGCCTGGAGTGTAACAGGGGCGGGGGCCAACGTCCTGACTTTC. Encoded protein: CAWSVTGAGANVLTF.

This chain connects TRBV6-6 to TRBJ1-2; D gene ambiguous. V gave up 2 bases and J gave up 9 bases, with 10 bases separating them. From germline, CDR1 is MNHNY and CDR2 SVGAGI (reference sequence). The CDR3 is 12 amino acids. CDR3 region: CASSYERDSYTF. The CDR3 nucleotides read TGTGCCAGCAGTTACGAAAGGGATAGCTACACCTTC.

The chain recombines TRBV2 with TRBJ1-6, with unresolved D. Germline V gene sequence: CDR1 SNHLY, CDR2 FYNNEI. This CDR3 has 13 residues. V lost 0 bases and J lost 10, with 7 bases in between. Written as DNA, the CDR3 is TGTGCCAGCAGTGAAGCGGCCAGGTCACCCCTCCACTTT. Translated: CASSEAARSPLHF. Full variable domain (rest looked up from reference TRBV2 and TRBJ1-6): EPEVTQTPSHQVTQMGQEVILRCVPISNHLYFYWYRQILGQKVEFLVSFYNNEISEKSEIFDDQFSVERPDGSNFTLKIRSTKLEDSAMYFCASSEAARSPLHFGNGTRLTVT.

The chain has TRBV5-4 and TRBJ1-5, with D hard to call. Trimming cost V 1 base and J 5 bases, with 16 bases left between them. Germline values: CDR1 SGHNT, CDR2 YYREEE (reference sequence). The CDR3 has 16 residues. CDR3 bases: TGTGCCAGCAGCTTGAAGTTACTGTGCCCCTATCAGCCCCAGCATTTT. Encoded protein: CASSLKLLCPYQPQHF.

The J gene is TRBJ1-2, the V gene TRBV7-9; D unclear. The CDR3 runs 11 residues. CDR1 is SEHNR, CDR2 FQNEAQ, per germline (reference sequence). The CDR3 loop is CVGGSNYGYTF. DNA for the CDR3: TGTGTGGGCGGTTCTAACTATGGCTACACCTTC.

The chain joins TRBV10-2 to TRBJ2-4, with TRBD1 matching 12 bases. The ends lost 1 base at V and 0 bases at J; junction bases unmatched: 7. This CDR3 spans 19 amino acids. Germline CDR1 and CDR2: WSHSY and SAAADI. Written as DNA, the CDR3 is TGCGCCAGCAGTGAGTGGACCGGGACAGGGGGCTTAGCCAAAAACATTCAGTACTTC. This translates into CASSEWTGTGGLAKNIQYF.

The gene calls are TRBV6-5 and TRBJ2-7, with D possibly matching TRBD2 (7 bases). The CDR3 loop spans 13 amino acids. Per germline, CDR1 MNHEY and CDR2 SVGAGI. Trimming left V 4 bases short and J 6 bases short, with 13 bases between. CDR3 in amino acids: CASSLRGGREQYF. The CDR3 coding sequence is TGTGCCAGCAGTTTAAGGGGGGGGCGCGAGCAGTACTTC.

J is TRBJ1-6 and V is TRBV11-2; D is possibly TRBD1 (5 bases). Germline CDR1 is SGHAT and CDR2 is FQNNGV. V lost 3 bases, J lost 7 bases, and 10 bases lay in between. The CDR3 runs to 14 residues. The chain's CDR3 is CASSFRDGNSPLHF. The CDR3 DNA reads as TGTGCCAGCAGCTTTCGGGACGGGAATTCACCCCTCCACTTT.

This chain connects TRBV28 to TRBJ1-5; D perhaps matches TRBD1 (6 bases). Trimming cost V 6 bases and J 1 base, with 7 bases left between them. Germline assignment: CDR1 MDHEN and CDR2 SYDVKM. The CDR3 extends over 13 amino acids. CDR3 loop: CASRGTSNQPQHF. CDR3 nucleotides: TGTGCCAGCAGAGGGACAAGCAATCAGCCCCAGCATTTT.

This clone was detected once. This chain connects TRBV18 to TRBJ2-1, with D unresolved. The CDR3 has 13 residues. Germline lookup yields CDR1 KGHSH and CDR2 LQKENI. The V and J ends lost 0 bases and 5 bases respectively, with 5 bases between them. CDR3: CASSPPNNNEQFF. DNA of the CDR3: TGTGCCAGCTCACCACCGAATAACAATGAGCAGTTCTTC.

The chain carries TRBV9 and TRBJ1-5; D gene unclear. V lost 3 bases, J lost 5 bases, and 9 bases lay in between. This CDR3 has 13 amino acids. Per the germline V gene, CDR1 is SGDLS and CDR2 is YYNGEE. The CDR3 nucleotides are TGTGCCAGCAGCGCAGAGCCTCATCAGCCCCAGCATTTT. Protein: CASSAEPHQPQHF.

There are a few counts of this clone. This chain's CDR3 is CASSEAGERENIQYF. DNA of the CDR3: TGTGCCAGCAGTGAAGCGGGGGAAAGAGAAAACATTCAGTACTTC. The J gene is TRBJ2-4, the V gene TRBV2; D is tentatively TRBD1 or TRBD2 (5 bases each). The CDR3 is 15 residues long. Germline CDR1 SNHLY, CDR2 FYNNEI. The germline V and J ends were trimmed by 0 bases and 5 bases, with 11 bases remaining between them.

In this sample, this clone turned up once. This CDR3 reads CASSSRMGANEQFF. The DNA for the CDR3 is TGTGCCAGCAGCTCCCGGATGGGGGCAAATGAGCAGTTCTTC. The chain couples TRBV11-3 to TRBJ2-1; D is perhaps TRBD1 (6 bases). Germline V gene data show CDR1 as SGHNT and CDR2 as YENEEA. This CDR3 comprises 14 residues. Trimming removed 4 bases from V and 7 bases from J, with 14 bases in between.

The chain uses TRBV29-1 and TRBJ1-1, with D unclear. The CDR3 contains 12 residues. The germline gives CDR1 SQVTM, CDR2 ANQGSEA. The V end lost 5 bases, the J end lost 2 bases, and 9 bases lay between the germline ends. For the CDR3, the DNA is TGCAGCGTTAGGCACATCAACACTGAAGCTTTCTTT. Translated: CSVRHINTEAFF. Drawing the rest from reference TRBV29-1 and TRBJ1-1, the complete variable domain is SAVISQKPSRDICQRGTSLTIQCQVDSQVTMMFWYRQQPGQSLTLIATANQGSEATYESGFVIDKFPISRPNLTFSTLTVSNMSPEDSSIYLCSVRHINTEAFFGQGTRLTVV.

This clone occurred a few times. The chain uses TRBV30 and TRBJ1-6, with a weak D call TRBD1 (6 bases). CDR1 is GTSNPN and CDR2 is SVGIG in the germline V gene (reference sequence). CDR3 length equals 14 residues. V dropped 3 bases and J dropped 5 bases, with 11 bases sitting between them. The CDR3 DNA is TGTGCCTGGAGCCGGGGGCAGGATAATTCACCCCTCCACTTT. Translated, it gives CAWSRGQDNSPLHF.

This clone was observed a single time. The genes are TRBV6-1 and TRBJ1-4; D not resolved. Trimming took 6 bases from V and 6 from J, leaving 14 bases between them. CDR3 length: 14 amino acids. The germline V gene encodes CDR1 MNHNS and CDR2 SASEGT. This CDR3 is CASRAGGPDEKLFF. The CDR3, as DNA: TGTGCCAGCAGGGCGGGAGGGCCCGATGAAAAACTGTTTTTT.

This clone was detected once. This rearrangement joins TRBV11-3 to TRBJ2-2; 9 nucleotides match TRBD1. CDR1 and CDR2 from the germline V gene are SGHNT and YENEEA. Germline trimming cut 3 bases from V and 3 bases from J; bases unmatched to any gene: 2. The CDR3 contains 15 residues. The CDR3 region has the DNA TGTGCCAGCAGCTTGGGACAGGGCGACACCGGGGAGCTGTTTTTT. This encodes CASSLGQGDTGELFF.

This clone was observed once. The chain carries TRBV27 and TRBJ2-1, with TRBD1 matching over 11 bases. The germline CDR1 and CDR2 sequences are MNHEY and SMNVEV (reference sequence). This CDR3 comprises 16 residues. V shed 4 bases, J shed 6 bases, and the junction held 8 bases outside the gene matches. DNA for the CDR3: TGTGCCAGCAGTTCCTCCGGGACAGGGGGTTCCAATGAGCAGTTCTTC. This gives the protein CASSSSGTGGSNEQFF.

J is TRBJ1-2 and V is TRBV7-2; D is unresolved. Trimming stripped 2 bases from V and 4 bases from J, with 11 bases between. The CDR3 runs 14 residues. CDR1 and CDR2 (germline): SGHTA, FQGNSA. CDR3 loop: CASSLSGAVYGYTF. The CDR3 DNA reads as TGTGCCAGCAGCTTATCAGGAGCAGTCTATGGCTACACCTTC.

The V and J genes are TRBV2 and TRBJ2-2, with D unclear. CDR3 size: 15 residues. V lost 5 bases and J 3 bases, leaving 13 bases between the germline ends. Germline loops: CDR1 SNHLY, CDR2 FYNNEI. CDR3 amino acids: CASSRLQTDTGELFF. The DNA for the CDR3 is TGTGCCAGCAGTCGACTGCAGACGGACACCGGGGAGCTGTTTTTT.

This chain joins TRBV6-5 and TRBJ2-7; D ambiguous. V dropped 5 bases and J dropped 2 bases, with 13 bases sitting between them. This CDR3 spans 14 amino acids. Germline CDR1 reads MNHEY; CDR2 reads SVGAGI. CDR3 DNA sequence: TGTGCCAGCAGTCGATATGACGGGCCCTACGAGCAGTACTTC. Its translation: CASSRYDGPYEQYF.

The chain has TRBV29-1 and TRBJ1-2; D may be TRBD1 (6 bases). The CDR3 length is 12 residues. The V gene lost 4 bases and the J gene lost 3 bases, with 9 bases spanning the gap. The V gene's germline CDR1 is SQVTM and CDR2 ANQGSEA. The CDR3 sequence is CSVGAGDYGYTF. In DNA form, the CDR3 reads TGCAGCGTTGGGGCAGGGGACTATGGCTACACCTTC.

This clone was observed once. V and J are TRBV6-5 and TRBJ1-1; a weak D match, TRBD1 (6 bases). V was cut by 2 bases and J by 0 bases, with 13 bases left in between. The CDR3 has 16 amino acids. Germline values: CDR1 MNHEY, CDR2 SVGAGI. The CDR3 DNA sequence: TGTGCCAGCAGTTACGGGACACCGCTCATGAACACTGAAGCTTTCTTT. Protein: CASSYGTPLMNTEAFF.

The chain couples TRBV6-4 to TRBJ2-2; D could derive from TRBD1 or TRBD2 (5 bases each). This CDR3 spans 15 amino acids. V was clipped by 3 bases and J by 2 bases, with 10 bases between them. CDR1 and CDR2 (germline): MRHNA, SNTAGT. Here the CDR3 DNA reads TGTGCCAGCAGTGATCCGGGACGAAACACCGGGGAGCTGTTTTTT. Its protein product is CASSDPGRNTGELFF.

In DNA form, the CDR3 reads TGTGCCAGCAGCGTGGGGGGACACAACACAGATACGCAGTATTTT. This sequence encodes CASSVGGHNTDTQYF. The rearrangement uses TRBV7-2 and TRBJ2-3; possibly TRBD1 or TRBD2 for D (6 bases each). The length of the CDR3 is 15 residues. CDR1 and CDR2 (germline): SGHTA, FQGNSA. V was pared by 5 bases and J by 2 bases, with 14 bases between.

This chain uses TRBV28 with TRBJ2-2; D is possibly TRBD2 (5 bases). The CDR3 totals 15 residues. Trimming stripped 5 bases from V and 5 bases from J, with 15 bases between. CDR1 is MDHEN and CDR2 is SYDVKM in the germline V gene. The CDR3 protein is CASSNPGYTTGELFF. CDR3 DNA: TGTGCCAGCAGTAATCCGGGATACACGACCGGGGAGCTGTTTTTT.

V is TRBV11-2 and J is TRBJ1-3; no definite D call. The CDR3 is made up of 15 amino acids. Trimming left V 4 bases short and J 2 bases short, with 12 bases between. Germline CDR1 reads SGHAT; CDR2 reads FQNNGV. Written as DNA, the CDR3 is TGTGCCAGCAGCTCGCACAGCGTACCTGGAAACACCATATATTTT. Translating gives CASSSHSVPGNTIYF.

The chain has TRBV13 and TRBJ2-3; TRBD2 matches at 9 bases. The V gene's germline CDR1 is PRHDT and CDR2 FYEKMQ (reference sequence). CDR3 length: 15 amino acids. The V gene end was trimmed by 3 bases and the J gene end by 4 bases; junction bases not matched to a gene: 5. CDR3 in amino acids: CASSFSSGGSDTQYF. In nucleotides, the CDR3 is TGTGCCAGCAGCTTCTCCAGCGGGGGGTCAGATACGCAGTATTTT.

This chain uses TRBV10-1 with TRBJ2-7, with 11 positions matching TRBD2. V lost 3 bases and J lost 9; bases outside the gene matches: 10. CDR1 is WNHNN, CDR2 SYGVQD, per germline (reference sequence). The CDR3 has 15 amino acids. In DNA form, the CDR3 reads TGCGCCAGCAGTGATTTTGCTAGCGGGGGGCCAGGGCAGTACTTC. Translated, it gives CASSDFASGGPGQYF.